This TCR beta chain was obtained from a study of regulatory T cells in long-lasting Graves disease. Relying on iRepertoire HTBI primers and Arm-PCR of CDR3 regions, the team built TCR beta libraries. TCRdb redid the calling of the multiplex PCR reads with MiXCR, one entry per CDR3 protein. The table lists more than 300,000 distinct CDR3 sequences, roughly 17% of them singletons. Ten or more counts support this clonotype. Time point meaning: newly diagnosed GD, antithyroid drugs for less than 3 months. The TCR library was prepared using RNA isolated from PBMCs. The same sample was also used in a study of T cells in Graves' hyperthyroidism and ophthalmopathy. That investigation notes: Ophthalmopathy prediction by the model preceded onset by a median approximately six months.

Here the sequenced sample was peripheral blood mononuclear cells (PBMCs), taken at new diagnosis, from a patient treated with antithyroid drugs. The clonotype originates from a young woman with Graves disease.

The DNA of the CDR3 is TGTGCCACCAGTGAGTGGACTAGCGGGGACGAGCAGTTCTTC. Its translation is CATSEWTSGDEQFF. The V call is TRBV24-1, the J call TRBJ2-1; 12 bases align to TRBD2. V gave up 4 bases and J gave up 10 bases; unmatched junction bases: 4. Per germline, CDR1 KGHDR and CDR2 SFDVKD. The CDR3 contains 14 residues.